The 10 T cell receptor beta chains below were found in one sample sequenced in a study of T cell responses to AZD1222 COVID-19 vaccine. Sequenced by immunoSEQ multiplex PCR; TCRdb stores in-frame clones only, minus some. The data hold around 170,000 clones, with about nine tenths observed a single time. This specimen was peripheral blood, taken 28 days after the second AZD1222 dose. Every receptor here comes from an adult who received the AZD1222 COVID-19 vaccine.

The chain carries TRBV2 and TRBJ1-2; no definite D call. Germline CDR1 reads SNHLY; CDR2 reads FYNNEI. This CDR3 comprises 12 residues. With 7 bases removed from V and 5 bases from J, the gap between germline ends came to 11 bases. The CDR3 DNA is TGTGCCAGCACCCGCCAAGGGTATGGCTACACCTTC. It codes for CASTRQGYGYTF.

The genes are TRBV19 and TRBJ1-2, with D uncertain. This CDR3 is 14 amino acids long. V was trimmed by 3 bases and J by 2 bases, leaving 10 bases between them. The germline V gene encodes CDR1 LNHDA and CDR2 SQIVND (reference sequence). CDR3 loop: CASSIGHLNYGYTF. The CDR3 DNA reads as TGTGCCAGTAGTATTGGGCACCTGAACTATGGCTACACCTTC. Supplemented by reference TRBV19 and TRBJ1-2, the full variable domain reads DGGITQSPKYLFRKEGQNVTLSCEQNLNHDAMYWYRQDPGQGLRLIYYSQIVNDFQKGDIAEGYSVSREKKESFPLTVTSAQKNPTAFYLCASSIGHLNYGYTFGSGTRLTVV.

The chain links TRBV21-1 to TRBJ2-1; the DNA was not used to check the table's D call, TRBD2. TRBV21-1 is listed as a pseudogene. The CDR3 sequence is 17 residues long. The CDR3 nucleotides read TGTGCCAGCAGCAAGGGCAGACTAGCGGGAGGGTTCCATGAGCAGTTCTTC. Translation: CASSKGRLAGGFHEQFF.

The V call is TRBV30, the J call TRBJ1-1, with D uncertain. V was cut by 2 bases and J by 5 bases, with 12 bases left in between. The CDR3 contains 13 residues. CDR1 GTSNPN and CDR2 SVGIG come from the germline V gene (reference sequence). The chain's CDR3 is CAWSNAMETEAFF. The CDR3, as DNA: TGTGCCTGGAGTAACGCGATGGAGACTGAAGCTTTCTTT.

The J gene is TRBJ1-6, the V gene TRBV5-8; TRBD1 matches at 8 bases. After removal of 4 bases from V and 7 bases from J, the junction contained 7 bases not matched to a gene. The CDR3 is made up of 15 amino acids. The germline gives CDR1 SGHTS, CDR2 YDEGEE. CDR3 bases: TGTGCCAGCAGCCTGGGACAGGCTAGCAATTCACCCCTCCACTTT. This gives the protein CASSLGQASNSPLHF.

Only one count was recorded for this clone. V gene TRBV28 combines with J gene TRBJ1-4; no reliable D call. V gave up 3 bases and J gave up 7 bases, with 12 bases separating them. This CDR3 contains 14 residues. Germline V gene data show CDR1 as MDHEN and CDR2 as SYDVKM. The CDR3 region is CASSLGGGFEKLFF. CDR3 DNA: TGTGCCAGCAGTTTGGGTGGCGGATTTGAAAAACTGTTTTTT. Filled out from reference TRBV28 and TRBJ1-4, the complete variable domain reads DVKVTQSSRYLVKRTGEKVFLECVQDMDHENMFWYRQDPGLGLRLIYFSYDVKMKEKGDIPEGYSVSREKKERFSLILESASTNQTSMYLCASSLGGGFEKLFFGSGTQLSVL.

The gene calls are TRBV4-3 and TRBJ2-7; tentative D call: TRBD1 (6 bases). This CDR3 region has 15 residues. The V gene's germline CDR1 is LGHNA and CDR2 YSLEER. Trimming took 3 bases from V and 2 from J, leaving 14 bases between them. The CDR3 loop is CASSHLGQGTYEQYF. CDR3 nucleotide sequence: TGCGCCAGCAGCCACTTGGGCCAGGGGACCTACGAGCAGTACTTC.

Points on this clone: The junction does not match germline at one end; this may be a read error. The rearrangement links TRBV12-3 or TRBV12-4 to TRBJ1-2; D is ambiguous. The CDR3 is 8 residues long. CDR3 DNA: TGTGCCAGCAGTCCCCACGCCTTC. Protein: CASSPHAF.

This clone appeared a few times. This chain joins TRBV19 and TRBJ1-5; the D is unclear. V lost 6 bases, J lost 4 bases, and 22 bases lay in between. CDR1 and CDR2 (germline): LNHDA, SQIVND (reference sequence). The CDR3 spans 17 residues. Here the CDR3 DNA reads TGTGCCAGTAGCTTTTCGGGTCGCCGAAACTTTAATCAGCCCCAGCATTTT. Translation gives CASSFSGRRNFNQPQHF.

The J gene is TRBJ2-7, the V gene TRBV11-2, with 15 bases identical to TRBD2. V gave up 6 bases and J gave up 1 base; unmatched junction bases: 10. CDR1 SGHAT and CDR2 FQNNGV come from the germline V gene. The CDR3 has 18 amino acids. CDR3 nucleotide sequence: TGTGCCAGCAGAAAAGGGACTAGCGGGAGGAGGATGTCCTACGAGCAGTACTTC. Translating it yields CASRKGTSGRRMSYEQYF.